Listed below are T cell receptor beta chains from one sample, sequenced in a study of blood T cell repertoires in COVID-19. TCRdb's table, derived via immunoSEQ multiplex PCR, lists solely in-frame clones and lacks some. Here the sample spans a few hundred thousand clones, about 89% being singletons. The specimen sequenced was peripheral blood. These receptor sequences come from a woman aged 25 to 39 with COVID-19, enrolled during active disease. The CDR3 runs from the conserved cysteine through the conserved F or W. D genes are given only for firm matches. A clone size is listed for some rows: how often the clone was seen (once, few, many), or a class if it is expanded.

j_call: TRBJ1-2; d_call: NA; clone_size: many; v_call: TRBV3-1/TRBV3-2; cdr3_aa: CASTRGEGRYGYTF; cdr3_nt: TGTGCCAGCACCCGCGGGGAAGGTCGCTATGGCTACACCTTC
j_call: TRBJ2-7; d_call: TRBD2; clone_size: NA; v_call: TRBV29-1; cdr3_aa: CSVEDGGAYEQYF; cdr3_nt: TGCAGCGTTGAAGATGGGGGGGCCTACGAGCAGTACTTC
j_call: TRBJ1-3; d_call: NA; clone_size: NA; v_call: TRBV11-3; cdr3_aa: CASSSTGYAGNTIYF; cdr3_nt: TGTGCCAGCAGCTCCACCGGGTATGCTGGAAACACCATATATTTT
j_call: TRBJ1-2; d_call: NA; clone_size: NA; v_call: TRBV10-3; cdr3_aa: CAISQEINYGYTF; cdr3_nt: TGTGCCATCAGCCAGGAAATTAACTATGGCTACACCTTC
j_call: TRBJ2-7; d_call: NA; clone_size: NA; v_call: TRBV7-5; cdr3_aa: CVSYSGHTSYEQYF; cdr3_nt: TGTGTCAGCTACAGCGGGCACACTTCCTACGAGCAGTACTTC
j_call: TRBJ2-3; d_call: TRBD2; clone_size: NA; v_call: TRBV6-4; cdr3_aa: CASSGLAGADTQYF; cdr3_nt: TGTGCCAGCAGTGGACTAGCGGGAGCAGATACGCAGTATTTT
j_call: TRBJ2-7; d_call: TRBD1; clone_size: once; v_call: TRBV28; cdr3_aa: CATLPADRVYEQYF; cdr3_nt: TGTGCCACCTTACCCGCGGACAGGGTTTACGAGCAGTACTTC
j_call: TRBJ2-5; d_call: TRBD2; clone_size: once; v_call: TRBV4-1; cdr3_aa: CASSPLAGVETQYF; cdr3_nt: TGCGCCAGCAGCCCTTTAGCGGGAGTAGAGACCCAGTACTTC
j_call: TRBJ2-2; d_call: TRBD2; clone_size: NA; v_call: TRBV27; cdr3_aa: CASSLGLAGAGELFF; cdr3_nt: TGTGCCAGCAGTTTAGGACTAGCGGGAGCCGGGGAGCTGTTTTTT
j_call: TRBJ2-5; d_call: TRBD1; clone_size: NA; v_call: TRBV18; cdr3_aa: CASSRTGQGDQETQYF; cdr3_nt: TGTGCCAGCTCACGCACGGGACAGGGGGACCAAGAGACCCAGTACTTC
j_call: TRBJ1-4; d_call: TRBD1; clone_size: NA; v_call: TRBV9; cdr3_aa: CASSATGRNWEKLFF; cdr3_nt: TGTGCCAGCAGCGCGACAGGGAGGAATTGGGAAAAACTGTTTTTT
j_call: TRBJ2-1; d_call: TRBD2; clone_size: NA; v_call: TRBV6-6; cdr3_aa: CASSYEAGAYNEQFF; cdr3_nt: TGTGCCAGCAGTTACGAAGCGGGGGCCTACAATGAGCAGTTCTTC
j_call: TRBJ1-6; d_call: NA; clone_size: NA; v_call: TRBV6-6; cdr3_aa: CASSYSEAYNSPLHF; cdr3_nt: TGTGCCAGCAGTTACTCAGAGGCTTATAATTCACCCCTCCACTTT
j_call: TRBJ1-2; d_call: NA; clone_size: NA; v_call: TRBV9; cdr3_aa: CASSVSPGNYGYTF; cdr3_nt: TGTGCCAGCAGCGTAAGCCCAGGGAACTATGGCTACACCTTC
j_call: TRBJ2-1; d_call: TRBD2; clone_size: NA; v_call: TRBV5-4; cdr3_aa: CASIDPSGGGSYNEQFF; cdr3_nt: TGTGCCAGCATCGATCCTAGCGGGGGAGGGTCCTACAATGAGCAGTTCTTC